This record concerns one T cell receptor (beta chain) sequence. These data belong to a study of blood T cell repertoires in COVID-19. Whole-study context: Italy, Spain and the United States were the sources of the convalescent and acute COVID-19 samples. The analysed material was cDNA or gDNA that came from T cells, B-cell-depleted T cells, or PBMCs.

In the authors' workflow: Reference gene primers were amplified, and this amplification served to estimate nucleated cell counts. The data were produced by immunoSEQ multiplex PCR, yet TCRdb's version contains in-frame clones alone and is incomplete. The DNA gave D and trimming, while V, J and clone size come from that table. The sample holds under 250,000 clones, more than 75% seen once. The V gene lost 4 bases and the J gene lost 4 bases, with 13 bases spanning the gap. The CDR3 totals 15 residues. Germline assignment: CDR1 LGHDT and CDR2 YNNKEL (reference sequence). The rearrangement uses TRBV3-1 (or the pseudogene TRBV3-2) and TRBJ1-4; tentatively, D is TRBD1 (6 bases). This receptor was obtained from a woman aged 80 or over with COVID-19, enrolled during active disease. Sequenced: peripheral blood. The CDR3 region has the DNA TGTGCCAGCAGCCCGACAGGTGTTATTAATGAAAAACTGTTTTTT. Translation gives CASSPTGVINEKLFF.